This TCR beta chain was recorded in a study of blood T cell repertoires in COVID-19. Study-wide context: Acute-phase and convalescent COVID-19 samples originated in the United States, Italy and Spain.

The method was immunoSEQ multiplex PCR; TCRdb's version includes in-frame clones alone and lacks a portion of them. The sample includes 300,000 to 400,000 clones, around nine tenths of them seen just once. V was shortened by 11 bases and J by 2 bases, with 20 bases between the two germline ends. The CDR3 sequence is 15 residues long. CDR1 LNHDA and CDR2 SQIVND come from the germline V gene (reference sequence). The material sequenced was peripheral blood. The chain combines TRBV19 with TRBJ2-3; weak D call: TRBD2 (5 bases). The TCR sequence derives from a woman between 70 and 85 years old with COVID-19, enrolled during active disease. CDR3 bases: TGTGCCTCAAGGAGTAGCGAGGTTCTCACAGATACGCAGTATTTT. Residues: CASRSSEVLTDTQYF.